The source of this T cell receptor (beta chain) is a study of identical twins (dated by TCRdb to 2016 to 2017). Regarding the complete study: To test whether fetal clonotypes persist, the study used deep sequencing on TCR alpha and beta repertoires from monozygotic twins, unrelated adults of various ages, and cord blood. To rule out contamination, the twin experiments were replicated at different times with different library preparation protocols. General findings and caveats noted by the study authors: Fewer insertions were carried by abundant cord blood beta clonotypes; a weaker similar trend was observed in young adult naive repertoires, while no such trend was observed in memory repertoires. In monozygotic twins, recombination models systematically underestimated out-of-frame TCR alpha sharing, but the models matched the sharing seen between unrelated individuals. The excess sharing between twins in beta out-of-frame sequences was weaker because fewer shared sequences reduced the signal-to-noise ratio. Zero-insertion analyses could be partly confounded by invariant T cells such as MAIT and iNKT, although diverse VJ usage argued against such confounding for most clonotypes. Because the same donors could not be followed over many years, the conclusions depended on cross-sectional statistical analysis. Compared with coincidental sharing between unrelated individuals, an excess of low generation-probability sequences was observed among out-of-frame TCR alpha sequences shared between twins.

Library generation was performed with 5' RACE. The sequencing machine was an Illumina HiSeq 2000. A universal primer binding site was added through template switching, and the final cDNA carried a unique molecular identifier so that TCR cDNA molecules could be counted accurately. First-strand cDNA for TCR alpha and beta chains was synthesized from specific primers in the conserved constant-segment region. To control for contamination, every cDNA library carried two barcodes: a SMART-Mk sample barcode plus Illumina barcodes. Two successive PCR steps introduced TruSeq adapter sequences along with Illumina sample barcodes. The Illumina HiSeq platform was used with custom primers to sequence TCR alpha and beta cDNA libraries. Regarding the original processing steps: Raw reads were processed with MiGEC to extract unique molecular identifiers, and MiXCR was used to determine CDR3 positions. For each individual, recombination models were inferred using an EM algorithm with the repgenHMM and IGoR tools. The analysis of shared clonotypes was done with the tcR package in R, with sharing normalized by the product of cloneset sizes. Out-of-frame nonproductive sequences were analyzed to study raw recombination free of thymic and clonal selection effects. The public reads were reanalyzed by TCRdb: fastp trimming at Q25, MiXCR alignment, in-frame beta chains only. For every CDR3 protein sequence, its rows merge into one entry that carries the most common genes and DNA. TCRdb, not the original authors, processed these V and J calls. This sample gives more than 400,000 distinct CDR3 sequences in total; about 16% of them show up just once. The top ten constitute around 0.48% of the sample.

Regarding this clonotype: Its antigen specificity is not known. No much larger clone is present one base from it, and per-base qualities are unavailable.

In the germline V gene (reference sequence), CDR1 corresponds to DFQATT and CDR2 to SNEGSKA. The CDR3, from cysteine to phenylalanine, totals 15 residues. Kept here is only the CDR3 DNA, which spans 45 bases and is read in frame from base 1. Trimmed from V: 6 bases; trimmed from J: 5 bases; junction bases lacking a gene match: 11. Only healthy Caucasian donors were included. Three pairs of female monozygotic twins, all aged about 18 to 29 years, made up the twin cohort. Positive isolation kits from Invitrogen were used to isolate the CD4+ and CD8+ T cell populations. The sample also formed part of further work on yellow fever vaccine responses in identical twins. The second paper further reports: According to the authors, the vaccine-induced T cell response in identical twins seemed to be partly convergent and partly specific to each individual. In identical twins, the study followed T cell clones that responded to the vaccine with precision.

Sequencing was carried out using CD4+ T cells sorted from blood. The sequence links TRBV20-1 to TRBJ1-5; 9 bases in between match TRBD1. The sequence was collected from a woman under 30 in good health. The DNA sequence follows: TGCAGTGCCCTAACAGGGGGCAATATCTATCAGCCCCAGCATTTT. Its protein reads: CSALTGGNIYQPQHF.